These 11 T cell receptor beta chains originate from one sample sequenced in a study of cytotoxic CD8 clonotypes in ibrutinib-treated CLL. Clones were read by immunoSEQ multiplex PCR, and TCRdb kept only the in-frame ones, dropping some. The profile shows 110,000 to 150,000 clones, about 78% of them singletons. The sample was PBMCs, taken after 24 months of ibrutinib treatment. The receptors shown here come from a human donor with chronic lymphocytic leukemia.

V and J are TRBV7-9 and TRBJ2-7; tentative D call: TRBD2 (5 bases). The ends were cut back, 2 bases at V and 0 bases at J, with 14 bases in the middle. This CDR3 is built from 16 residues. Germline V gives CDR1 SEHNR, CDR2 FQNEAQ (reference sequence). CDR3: CASSLSDYLSSYEQYF. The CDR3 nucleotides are TGTGCCAGCAGCTTAAGCGACTACCTGAGCTCCTACGAGCAGTACTTC. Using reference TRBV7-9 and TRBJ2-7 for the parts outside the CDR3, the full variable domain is DTGVSQNPRHKITKRGQNVTFRCDPISEHNRLYWYRQTLGQGPEFLTYFQNEAQLEKSRLLSDRFSAERPKGSFSTLEIQRTEQGDSAMYLCASSLSDYLSSYEQYFGPGTRLTVT.

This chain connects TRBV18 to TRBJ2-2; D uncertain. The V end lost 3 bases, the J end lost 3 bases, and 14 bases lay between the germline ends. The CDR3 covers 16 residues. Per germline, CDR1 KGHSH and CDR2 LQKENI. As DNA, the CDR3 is TGTGCCAGCTCACCTTCACAGACCCCGCACACCGGGGAGCTGTTTTTT. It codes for CASSPSQTPHTGELFF. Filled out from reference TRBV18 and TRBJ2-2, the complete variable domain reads NAGVMQNPRHLVRRRGQEARLRCSPMKGHSHVYWYRQLPEEGLKFMVYLQKENIIDESGMPKERFSAEFPKEGPSILRIQQVVRGDSAAYFCASSPSQTPHTGELFFGEGSRLTVL.

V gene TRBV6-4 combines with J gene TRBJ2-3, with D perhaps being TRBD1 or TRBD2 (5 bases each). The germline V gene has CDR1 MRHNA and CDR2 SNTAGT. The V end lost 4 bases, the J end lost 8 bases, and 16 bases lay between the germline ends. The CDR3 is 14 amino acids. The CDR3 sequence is CASSGAPGTGTQYF. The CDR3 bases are TGTGCCAGCAGTGGGGCGCCGGGGACCGGTACGCAGTATTTT.

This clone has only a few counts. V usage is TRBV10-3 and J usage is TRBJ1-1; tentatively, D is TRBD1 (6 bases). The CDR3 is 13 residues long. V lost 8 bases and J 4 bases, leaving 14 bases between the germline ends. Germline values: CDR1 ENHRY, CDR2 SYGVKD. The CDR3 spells CAIGGGGGTEAFF. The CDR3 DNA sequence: TGTGCCATCGGCGGGGGGGGCGGCACTGAAGCTTTCTTT.

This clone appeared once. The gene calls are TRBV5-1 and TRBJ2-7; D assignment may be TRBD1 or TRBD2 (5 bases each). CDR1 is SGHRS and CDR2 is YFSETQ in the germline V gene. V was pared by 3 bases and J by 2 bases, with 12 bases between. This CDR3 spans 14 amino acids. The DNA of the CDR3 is TGCGCCAGCAGCTGGGGGACGGACCCCTACGAGCAGTACTTC. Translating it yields CASSWGTDPYEQYF.

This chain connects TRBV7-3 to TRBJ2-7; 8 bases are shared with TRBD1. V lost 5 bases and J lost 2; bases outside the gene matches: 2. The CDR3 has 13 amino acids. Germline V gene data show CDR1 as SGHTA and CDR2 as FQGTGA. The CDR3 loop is CASSPTGAYEQYF. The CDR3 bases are TGTGCCAGCAGCCCGACAGGGGCCTACGAGCAGTACTTC.

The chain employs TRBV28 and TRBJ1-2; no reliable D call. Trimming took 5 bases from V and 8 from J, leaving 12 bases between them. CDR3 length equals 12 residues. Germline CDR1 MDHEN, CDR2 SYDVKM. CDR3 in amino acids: CASSPGPEGYTF. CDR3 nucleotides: TGTGCCAGCAGTCCCGGACCGGAGGGCTACACCTTC.

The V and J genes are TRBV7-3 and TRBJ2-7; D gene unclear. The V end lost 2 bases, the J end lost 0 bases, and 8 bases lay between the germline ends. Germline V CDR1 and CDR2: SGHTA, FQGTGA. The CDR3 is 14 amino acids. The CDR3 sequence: CASSLRAPSYEQYF. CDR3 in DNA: TGTGCCAGCAGCTTACGGGCCCCCTCCTACGAGCAGTACTTC.

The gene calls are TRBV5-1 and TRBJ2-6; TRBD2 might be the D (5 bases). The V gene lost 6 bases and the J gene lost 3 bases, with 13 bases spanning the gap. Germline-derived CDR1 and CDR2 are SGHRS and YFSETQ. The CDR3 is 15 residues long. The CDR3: CASNPQGGGANVLTF. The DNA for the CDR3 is TGCGCCAGCAACCCTCAAGGAGGTGGGGCCAACGTCCTGACTTTC.

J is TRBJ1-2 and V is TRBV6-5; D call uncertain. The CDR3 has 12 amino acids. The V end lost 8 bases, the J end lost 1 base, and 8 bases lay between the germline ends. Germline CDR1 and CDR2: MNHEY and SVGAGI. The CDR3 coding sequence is TGTGCCAGCCGCAGGTTTAACTATGGCTACACCTTC. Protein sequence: CASRRFNYGYTF.

CDR3 nucleotides: TGTGCCAGCAGTTACTGGCAGGCGAGCTCCTACAATGAGCAGTTCTTC. Its protein is CASSYWQASSYNEQFF. The chain has TRBV28 and TRBJ2-1, with D unresolved. CDR1 and CDR2 from the germline V gene are MDHEN and SYDVKM. CDR3 length: 16 amino acids. Trimming pared 4 bases from V and 0 bases from J, leaving 13 bases between.